The sequence of this T cell receptor (beta chain) was determined in a study of OX40 agonist ivuxolimab in advanced cancers. At the level of the study: Patients' therapy was ivuxolimab, an antibody that acts as an agonist of OX40 (CD134).

TCRdb keeps only in-frame clones here, not all; method: immunoSEQ multiplex PCR. The data contain some 70,000 clones, approximately 80% of them singletons. Germline CDR1 reads SGHTA; CDR2 reads FQGNSA. V lost 7 bases and J 5 bases, leaving 8 bases between the germline ends. The CDR3 consists of 11 residues. This sequence was found in an adult with an advanced solid tumor such as melanoma, head and neck, liver or kidney cancer. The chain joins TRBV7-2 to TRBJ2-5; D unclear. The sequencing here drew on CD4+ or CD8+ T cells sorted from blood, taken in a trial of the OX40 agonist ivuxolimab. CDR3: CASTLGETQYF. CDR3 sequence (DNA): TGTGCCAGCACCCTGGGGGAGACCCAGTACTTC. Full variable domain (outside the CDR3, taken from reference TRBV7-2 and TRBJ2-5): GAGVSQSPSNKVTEKGKDVELRCDPISGHTALYWYRQSLGQGLEFLIYFQGNSAPDKSGLPSDRFSAERTGGSVSTLTIQRTQQEDSAVYLCASTLGETQYFGPGTRLLVL.